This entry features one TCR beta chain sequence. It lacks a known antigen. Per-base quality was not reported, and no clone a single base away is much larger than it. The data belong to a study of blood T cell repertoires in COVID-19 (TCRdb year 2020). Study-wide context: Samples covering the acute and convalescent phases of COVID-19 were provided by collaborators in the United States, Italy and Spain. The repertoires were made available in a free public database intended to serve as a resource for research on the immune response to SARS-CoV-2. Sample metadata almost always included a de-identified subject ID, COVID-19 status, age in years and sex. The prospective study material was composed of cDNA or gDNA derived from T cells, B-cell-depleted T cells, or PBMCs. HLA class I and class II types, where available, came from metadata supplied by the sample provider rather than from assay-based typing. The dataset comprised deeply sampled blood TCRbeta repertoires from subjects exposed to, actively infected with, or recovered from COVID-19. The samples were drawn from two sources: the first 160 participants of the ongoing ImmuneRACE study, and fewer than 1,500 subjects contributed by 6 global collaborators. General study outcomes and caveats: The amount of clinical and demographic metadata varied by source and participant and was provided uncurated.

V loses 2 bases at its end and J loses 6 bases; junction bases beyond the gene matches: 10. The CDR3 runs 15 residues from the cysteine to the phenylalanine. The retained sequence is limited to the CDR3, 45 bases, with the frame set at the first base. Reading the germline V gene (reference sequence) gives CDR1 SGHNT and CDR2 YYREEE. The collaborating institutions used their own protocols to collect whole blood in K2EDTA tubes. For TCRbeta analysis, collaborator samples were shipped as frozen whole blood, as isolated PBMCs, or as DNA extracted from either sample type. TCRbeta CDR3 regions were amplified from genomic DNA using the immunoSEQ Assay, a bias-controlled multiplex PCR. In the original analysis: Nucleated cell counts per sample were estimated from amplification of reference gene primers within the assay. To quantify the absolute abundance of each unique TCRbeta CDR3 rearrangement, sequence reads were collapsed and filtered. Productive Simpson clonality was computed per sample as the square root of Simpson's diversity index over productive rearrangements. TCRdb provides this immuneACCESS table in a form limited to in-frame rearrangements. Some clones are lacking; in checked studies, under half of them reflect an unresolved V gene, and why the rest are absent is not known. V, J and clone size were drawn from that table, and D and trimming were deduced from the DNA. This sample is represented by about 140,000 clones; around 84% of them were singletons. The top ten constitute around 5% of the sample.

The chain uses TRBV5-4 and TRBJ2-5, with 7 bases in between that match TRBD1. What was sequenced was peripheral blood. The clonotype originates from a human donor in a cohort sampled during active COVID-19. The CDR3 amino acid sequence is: CASSFRQGVQQTQYF. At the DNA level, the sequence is TGTGCCAGCAGCTTCCGACAGGGTGTTCAGCAGACCCAGTACTTC.